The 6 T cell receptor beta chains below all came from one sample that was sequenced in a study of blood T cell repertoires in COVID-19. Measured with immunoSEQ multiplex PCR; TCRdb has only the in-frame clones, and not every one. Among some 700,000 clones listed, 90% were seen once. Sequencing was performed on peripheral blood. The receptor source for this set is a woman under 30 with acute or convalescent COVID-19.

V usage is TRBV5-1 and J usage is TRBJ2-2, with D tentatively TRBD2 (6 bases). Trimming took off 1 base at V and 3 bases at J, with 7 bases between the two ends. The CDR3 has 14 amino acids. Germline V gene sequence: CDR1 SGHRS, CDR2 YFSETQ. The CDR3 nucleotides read TGCGCCAGCAGCTTGCGCGGGGACACCGGGGAGCTGTTTTTT. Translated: CASSLRGDTGELFF.

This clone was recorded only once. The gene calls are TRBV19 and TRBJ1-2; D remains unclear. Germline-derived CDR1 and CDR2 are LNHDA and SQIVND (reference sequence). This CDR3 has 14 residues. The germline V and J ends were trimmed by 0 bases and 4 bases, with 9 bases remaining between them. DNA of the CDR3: TGTGCCAGTAGTATAGAGGGCCCGCTCTATGGCTACACCTTC. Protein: CASSIEGPLYGYTF.

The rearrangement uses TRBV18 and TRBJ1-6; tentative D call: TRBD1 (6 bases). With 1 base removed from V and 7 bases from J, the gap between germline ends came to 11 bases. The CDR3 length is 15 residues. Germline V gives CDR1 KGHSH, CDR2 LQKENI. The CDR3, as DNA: TGTGCCAGCTCACCACAGACAGGAGCAAATTCACCCCTCCACTTT. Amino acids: CASSPQTGANSPLHF.

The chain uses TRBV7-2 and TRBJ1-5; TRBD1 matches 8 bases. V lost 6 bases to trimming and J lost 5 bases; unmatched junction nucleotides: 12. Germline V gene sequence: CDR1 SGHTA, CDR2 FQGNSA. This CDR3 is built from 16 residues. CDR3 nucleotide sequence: TGTGCCAGCAGACTCGTGCAGGGGGCGCCGGATCAGCCCCAGCATTTT. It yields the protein CASRLVQGAPDQPQHF.

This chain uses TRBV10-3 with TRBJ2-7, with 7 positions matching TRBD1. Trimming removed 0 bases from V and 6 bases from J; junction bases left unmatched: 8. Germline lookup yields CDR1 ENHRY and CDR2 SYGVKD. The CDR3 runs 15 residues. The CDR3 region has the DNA TGTGCCATCAGTGAGTCGGGGGACAGCCTACGCGAGCAGTACTTC. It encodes CAISESGDSLREQYF.

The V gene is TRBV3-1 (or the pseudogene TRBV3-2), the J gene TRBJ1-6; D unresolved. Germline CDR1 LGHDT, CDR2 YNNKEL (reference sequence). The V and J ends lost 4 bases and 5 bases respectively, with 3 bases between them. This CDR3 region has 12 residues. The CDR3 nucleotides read TGTGCCAGCAGCCGCGATAATTCACCCCTCCACTTT. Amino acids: CASSRDNSPLHF.